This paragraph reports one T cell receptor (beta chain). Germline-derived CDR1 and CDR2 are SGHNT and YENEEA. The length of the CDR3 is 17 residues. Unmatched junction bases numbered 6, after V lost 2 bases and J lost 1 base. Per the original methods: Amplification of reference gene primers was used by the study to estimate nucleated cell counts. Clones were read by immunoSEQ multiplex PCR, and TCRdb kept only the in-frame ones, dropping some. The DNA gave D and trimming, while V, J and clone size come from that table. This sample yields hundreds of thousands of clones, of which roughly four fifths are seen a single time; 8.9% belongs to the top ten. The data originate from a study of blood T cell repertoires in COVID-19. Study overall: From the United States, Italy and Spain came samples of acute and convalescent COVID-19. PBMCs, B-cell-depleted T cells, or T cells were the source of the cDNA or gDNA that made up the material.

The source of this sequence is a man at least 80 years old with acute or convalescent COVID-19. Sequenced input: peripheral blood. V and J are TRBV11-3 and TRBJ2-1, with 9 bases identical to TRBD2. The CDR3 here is CASSLSSGRISYNEQFF. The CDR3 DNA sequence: TGTGCCAGCAGCTTATCGAGCGGGAGGATTTCCTACAATGAGCAGTTCTTC.